This T cell receptor beta chain was sequenced in a study of graft-versus-host responses after intestinal transplantation. This clone has a handful of counts. Produced via immunoSEQ multiplex PCR; TCRdb's table is partial and in-frame only. Altogether about 19,000 clones are present, about a third being singletons, with the ten largest covering about 2%. Trimming stripped 3 bases from V and 15 bases from J, with 25 bases between. Germline values: CDR1 SGHNT, CDR2 YYREEE (reference sequence). The CDR3 extends over 15 amino acids. Co-plated with 200,000 CFSE-labeled responder cells were 200,000 irradiated, violet-dye-labeled stimulator cells.

This sample comprised alloreactive CD4+ T cells from a mixed lymphocyte reaction culture, obtained before transplantation. The subset is: CFSE-low proliferating T cells sorted from roughly 6-day pre-transplant mixed lymphocyte reaction (GvH or HvG direction). This TCR was recovered from a human patient who was an organ donor for intestinal transplantation. The chain has TRBV5-4 and TRBJ1-5, with D hard to call. The CDR3 DNA sequence: TGTGCCAGCAGCTACGGTGGCACGATCCCTCTTCATAGGCATTTT. Protein product: CASSYGGTIPLHRHF.